A selection of T cell receptor beta chains follows, all from one sample in a study of T cells after yellow fever vaccination. TCRdb re-called the 5' RACE reads through MiXCR, storing one row per CDR3 protein. The data show 300,000 to 350,000 distinct CDR3 sequences, about 10% seen once. This material consisted of CD4+ T cells sorted from PBMCs, taken 45 days after the yellow fever booster vaccination. Receptor source: a man aged 18 to 30 who received the YFV17D yellow fever vaccine. Both conserved end residues are part of each CDR3. A D gene is named only where the DNA matches it firmly. Part of the rows lack a size; the others show once, few, many or a class for expanded clones.

TRBV5-6	NA	TRBJ2-1	few	CASSRDGRGNEQFF	TGTGCCAGCAGCCGCGACGGACGGGGCAATGAGCAGTTCTTC
TRBV2	TRBD2	TRBJ2-5	many	CASREPGLAGVETQYF	TGTGCCAGCAGAGAACCGGGACTAGCGGGGGTAGAGACCCAGTACTTC
TRBV21-1	NA	TRBJ1-5	many	CASSKARGLGQPQHF	TGTGCCAGCAGCAAAGCCCGGGGCTTGGGTCAGCCCCAGCATTTT
TRBV27	NA	TRBJ1-3	few	CASSTHPPLKNTIYF	TGTGCCAGCAGTACTCACCCGCCTCTCAAGAACACCATATATTTT
TRBV12-3/TRBV12-4	TRBD1	TRBJ1-2	few	CASTPGQGYGYTF	TGTGCCAGCACCCCGGGACAGGGCTATGGCTACACCTTC
TRBV28	TRBD2	TRBJ2-1	medium-sized	CASSLSGGNEQFF	TGTGCCAGCAGTTTATCGGGGGGGAATGAGCAGTTCTTC
TRBV18	NA	TRBJ1-6	NA	CASSPRSENNSPLHF	TGTGCCAGCTCACCAAGGTCAGAGAATAATTCACCCCTCCACTTT
TRBV5-1	NA	TRBJ1-2	NA	CASRDTANYGYTF	TGCGCCAGCAGGGACACAGCTAACTATGGCTACACCTTC
TRBV6-2/TRBV6-3	TRBD1	TRBJ1-5	few	CASSYIQGANQPQHF	TGTGCCAGCAGTTATATACAGGGGGCGAATCAGCCCCAGCATTTT
TRBV20-1	TRBD1	TRBJ1-5	many	CSARRGQGNQPQHF	TGCAGTGCCCGACGGGGACAGGGCAATCAGCCCCAGCATTTT
TRBV7-2	NA	TRBJ2-2	few	CASSFRRGELFF	TGTGCCAGCAGCTTTCGCCGAGGGGAGCTGTTTTTT
TRBV6-2/TRBV6-3	TRBD1	TRBJ1-1	few	CASSSDLTGPGAFF	TGTGCCAGCAGCTCCGATCTGACAGGGCCTGGGGCTTTCTTT
TRBV6-1	TRBD1	TRBJ1-2	NA	CASSEGWTGEPNYGYTF	TGTGCCAGCAGTGAAGGGTGGACAGGGGAACCAAACTATGGCTACACCTTC
TRBV5-4	TRBD2	TRBJ2-5	many	CASSLPSGIQETQYF	TGTGCCAGCAGCTTACCTAGCGGGATTCAAGAGACCCAGTACTTC
TRBV5-1	NA	TRBJ1-1	NA	CASIPGDTVNTEAFF	TGCGCCAGCATACCGGGGGACACTGTGAACACTGAAGCTTTCTTT
TRBV9	NA	TRBJ2-2	NA	CASRARTNTGELFF	TGTGCCAGCAGAGCACGGACGAACACCGGGGAGCTGTTTTTT
TRBV5-1	NA	TRBJ2-7	NA	CASSLGVSGTLAYEQYF	TGCGCCAGCAGCTTGGGGGTTTCCGGGACTTTAGCCTACGAGCAGTACTTC
TRBV7-8	TRBD1	TRBJ2-5	many	CASSPTGQGRETQYF	TGTGCCAGCAGCCCTACGGGACAGGGGAGGGAGACCCAGTACTTC
TRBV18	TRBD1	TRBJ2-2	few	CASSRAGTGNTGELFF	TGTGCCAGCTCACGCGCCGGGACAGGGAACACCGGGGAGCTGTTTTTT
TRBV6-2/TRBV6-3	NA	TRBJ2-7	NA	CASRAGTGLNYEQYF	TGTGCCAGCAGAGCAGGAACAGGACTGAACTACGAGCAGTACTTC
TRBV20-1	NA	TRBJ2-2	many	CSARVPGRSGELFF	TGCAGTGCTAGGGTCCCAGGGCGGTCCGGGGAGCTGTTTTTT